The 21 T cell receptor beta chains below all came from one sample that was sequenced in a study of blood T cell repertoires in COVID-19. TCRdb's table, derived via immunoSEQ multiplex PCR, lists solely in-frame clones and lacks some. The sample holds roughly 260,000 clones, more than 75% seen once. The sample comprised PBMCs or T cells enriched from blood (not recorded which). These receptors all stem from a woman aged 18-35 years who had recovered from COVID-19.

This clone appeared a single time. The chain is built from TRBV7-6 and TRBJ2-3; tentatively, D is TRBD2 (7 bases). This CDR3 is 16 amino acids long. Trimming took 4 bases from V and 2 from J, leaving 16 bases between them. Germline V gene data show CDR1 as SGHVS and CDR2 as FNYEAQ. In DNA form, the CDR3 reads TGTGCCAGCAGCTCCCTGGCGGGGGCCGACACAGATACGCAGTATTTT. Its protein product is CASSSLAGADTDTQYF.

The chain links TRBV29-1 to TRBJ1-1, with D possibly TRBD1 on 5 matching bases. The CDR3 consists of 16 residues. Trimming stripped 1 base from V and 4 bases from J, with 19 bases between. CDR1 is SQVTM and CDR2 is ANQGSEA in the germline V gene. This chain's CDR3 is CSVEVQGDLEGTEAFF. The CDR3 DNA reads as TGCAGCGTTGAAGTCCAGGGAGATTTGGAGGGCACTGAAGCTTTCTTT.

The V call is TRBV18, the J call TRBJ2-1, with 7 bases that match TRBD2. Germline CDR1 and CDR2: KGHSH and LQKENI. The CDR3 is 16 residues long. V lost 1 base, J lost 5 bases, and 8 bases stayed unmatched. CDR3 region: CASSPRGRGTDNEQFF. CDR3 sequence (DNA): TGTGCCAGCTCACCACGCGGGAGAGGAACGGACAATGAGCAGTTCTTC.

The CDR3 protein is CATRRGVNTEAFF. The CDR3 nucleotides read TGTGCCACCAGACGGGGGGTGAACACTGAAGCTTTCTTT. The chain links TRBV14 to TRBJ1-1; tentative D call: TRBD1 (5 bases). There are 13 residues in the CDR3. Germline V CDR1 and CDR2: SGHDN, FVKESK. Trimming took 10 bases from V and 0 from J, leaving 12 bases between them.

The chain is built from TRBV19 and TRBJ1-6; 8 positions match TRBD1. Germline trimming cut 6 bases from V and 12 bases from J; bases unmatched to any gene: 7. This CDR3 contains 13 residues. Germline V gives CDR1 LNHDA, CDR2 SQIVND (reference sequence). The CDR3 DNA is TGTGCCAGTAGGGGGACAGGTGGTATACCCCTCCACTTT. Its protein product is CASRGTGGIPLHF.

The rearrangement uses TRBV27 and TRBJ1-4; 9 bases fit TRBD1. Trimming removed 5 bases from V and 11 bases from J; junction bases left unmatched: 3. This CDR3 region has 12 residues. Germline V CDR1 and CDR2: MNHEY, SMNVEV (reference sequence). This chain's CDR3 is CASSIDRGKLFF. The CDR3 DNA is TGTGCCAGCAGTATCGACAGGGGGAAACTGTTTTTT. Full variable domain (rest looked up from reference TRBV27 and TRBJ1-4): EAQVTQNPRYLITVTGKKLTVTCSQNMNHEYMSWYRQDPGLGLRQIYYSMNVEVTDKGDVPEGYKVSRKEKRNFPLILESPSPNQTSLYFCASSIDRGKLFFGSGTQLSVL.

The V and J genes are TRBV10-2 and TRBJ2-5; 9 bases agree with TRBD2. Germline V lookup: CDR1 WSHSY, CDR2 SAAADI. Unmatched junction bases numbered 8, after V lost 3 bases and J lost 3 bases. The CDR3 spans 16 residues. The CDR3 region is CASSDPSGILKETQYF. DNA for the CDR3: TGCGCCAGCAGTGATCCTAGCGGGATCCTCAAAGAGACCCAGTACTTC.

This clone was observed once. The chain is built from TRBV4-1 and TRBJ1-5, with D perhaps matching TRBD1 (6 bases). Trimming pared 0 bases from V and 4 bases from J, leaving 10 bases between. Germline V gene sequence: CDR1 MGHRA, CDR2 YSYEKL. The CDR3 contains 15 residues. The CDR3 nucleotides read TGCGCCAGCAGCCAAGATTCAGGGGTAAATCAGCCCCAGCATTTT. Translated, it gives CASSQDSGVNQPQHF.

This clone is a singleton in its sample. J is TRBJ2-1 and V is TRBV10-3, with 14 bases aligning to TRBD2. The V and J ends lost 4 bases and 5 bases, in that order; junction bases with no gene match: 22. Germline CDR1 reads ENHRY; CDR2 reads SYGVKD. The CDR3 sequence is 22 residues long. The CDR3 DNA reads as TGTGCCATCAGTGCCTTTGTAGGGACTAGCGGGAGTAAGGGGGTACTTAACAATGAGCAGTTCTTC. Amino acid sequence: CAISAFVGTSGSKGVLNNEQFF.

This clone was observed once. The chain carries TRBV6-1 and TRBJ2-7; 10 nucleotides match TRBD1. This CDR3 is 15 amino acids long. V trimming: 2 bases; J trimming: 6 bases; junction bases outside the gene matches: 7. Germline lookup yields CDR1 MNHNS and CDR2 SASEGT. CDR3 in amino acids: CASSEPGQGIFEQYF. In nucleotides, the CDR3 is TGTGCCAGCAGTGAACCGGGACAGGGGATCTTCGAGCAGTACTTC.

This rearrangement joins TRBV29-1 to TRBJ1-4; D is possibly TRBD1 (5 bases). CDR3 length equals 12 residues. With 0 bases removed from V and 13 bases from J, the gap between germline ends came to 12 bases. Germline V CDR1 and CDR2: SQVTM, ANQGSEA. In DNA, the CDR3 is TGCAGCGTTGAAGAGGTCAGGGAGGGACTGTTTTTT. Amino acids: CSVEEVREGLFF.

The chain couples TRBV10-1 to TRBJ2-3, with TRBD2 matching 9 bases. Germline loops: CDR1 WNHNN, CDR2 SYGVQD (reference sequence). CDR3 length equals 15 residues. Trimming removed 6 bases from V and 4 bases from J; junction bases left unmatched: 8. The CDR3 nucleotides read TGCGCCAGCAGCCTCTGGGGCGGGGGGGCAGATACGCAGTATTTT. Its protein product is CASSLWGGGADTQYF.

The V gene is TRBV29-1, the J gene TRBJ1-2; unclear D gene. Trimming removed 1 base at V and 8 bases at J, with 11 bases between. The germline CDR1 and CDR2 sequences are SQVTM and ANQGSEA. CDR3 size: 12 residues. In DNA form, the CDR3 reads TGCAGCGTTGAAGTCTCGGCGGGAGGCTACACCTTC. Protein sequence: CSVEVSAGGYTF.

Only one count was recorded for this clone. The rearrangement links TRBV6-4 to TRBJ2-1, with TRBD2 matching 8 bases. Looked up from germline, CDR1 is MRHNA and CDR2 is SNTAGT. CDR3 length equals 16 residues. The V gene end was trimmed by 9 bases and the J gene end by 6 bases; junction bases not matched to a gene: 16. CDR3 loop: CASFIRGRKMGNEQFF. As DNA, the CDR3 is TGTGCCAGTTTCATACGCGGGAGGAAGATGGGCAATGAGCAGTTCTTC.

The chain carries TRBV10-1 and TRBJ2-5, with D perhaps TRBD2 (6 bases). Per germline, CDR1 WNHNN and CDR2 SYGVQD (reference sequence). The CDR3 is 17 amino acids. Trimming took off 2 bases at V and 4 bases at J, with 20 bases between the two ends. As DNA, the CDR3 is TGCGCCAGCAGTGAGCCTCAGAGACGGGGGTTCGCAGAGACCCAGTACTTC. As protein: CASSEPQRRGFAETQYF.

This clone showed up just a few times. The chain combines TRBV6-5 with TRBJ1-1; D may be TRBD1 (5 bases). This CDR3 comprises 15 residues. The germline V and J ends were trimmed by 7 bases and 2 bases, with 17 bases remaining between them. The germline CDR1 and CDR2 sequences are MNHEY and SVGAGI. The CDR3 region has the DNA TGTGCCAGCACGCGGGGAGGGGCGGATAACACTGAAGCTTTCTTT. Its protein product is CASTRGGADNTEAFF.

This clone occurred a few times. The genes are TRBV14 and TRBJ1-1; perhaps TRBD1 as D (5 bases). This CDR3 is built from 15 residues. Germline V lookup: CDR1 SGHDN, CDR2 FVKESK. Trimming took off 4 bases at V and 0 bases at J, with 12 bases between the two ends. The CDR3 loop is CASSPLGGMNTEAFF. CDR3 DNA sequence: TGTGCCAGCAGCCCCCTCGGGGGGATGAACACTGAAGCTTTCTTT. The full variable domain, completed using reference TRBV14 and TRBJ1-1, is EAGVTQFPSHSVIEKGQTVTLRCDPISGHDNLYWYRRVMGKEIKFLLHFVKESKQDESGMPNNRFLAERTGGTYSTLKVQPAELEDSGVYFCASSPLGGMNTEAFFGQGTRLTVV.

This sequence joins TRBV14 and TRBJ2-7; D is unresolved. The ends were cut back, 1 base at V and 0 bases at J, with 10 bases in the middle. CDR1 and CDR2 (germline): SGHDN, FVKESK. The CDR3 runs 15 residues. CDR3 sequence: CASSQVGLFSYEQYF. The DNA of the CDR3 is TGTGCCAGCAGCCAAGTTGGGCTATTCTCCTACGAGCAGTACTTC.

The chain joins TRBV10-1 to TRBJ1-6; the match to TRBD1 covers 8 bases. The CDR3 contains 20 residues. The trim removed 10 bases at V and 6 bases at J, leaving 26 bases unmatched. Germline CDR1 is WNHNN and CDR2 is SYGVQD (reference sequence). For the CDR3, the DNA is TGCGCCACTTCACCACTACTACAGGGGGTTCTTCCCTCTGTTAATTCACCCCTCCACTTT. Protein product: CATSPLLQGVLPSVNSPLHF.

The rearrangement uses TRBV15 and TRBJ1-1; D uncertain. Trimming cost V 4 bases and J 4 bases, with 16 bases left between them. Germline CDR1 reads LNHNV; CDR2 reads YYDKDF (reference sequence). This CDR3 has 15 residues. CDR3 in DNA: TGTGCCACCAGCAAAGACCTGGCCGGCGGCACTGAAGCTTTCTTT. Protein: CATSKDLAGGTEAFF.

The chain uses TRBV7-9 and TRBJ1-2; D is perhaps TRBD1 (5 bases). Trimming cost V 5 bases and J 5 bases, with 24 bases left between them. CDR1 is SEHNR and CDR2 is FQNEAQ in the germline V gene (reference sequence). The CDR3 length is 17 residues. Here the CDR3 DNA reads TGTGCCAGCAGCCTGATCGGTGGTATAGGACATCGTTATGGCTACACCTTC. Translation: CASSLIGGIGHRYGYTF.